This T cell receptor (beta chain) originates from a study of blood T cell repertoires in COVID-19. Overall study: COVID-19 samples, acute and convalescent, were from the United States, Italy and Spain.

Exposed participants encountered a COVID-19 case during the 2 weeks preceding study entry. Germline values: CDR1 KGHSH, CDR2 LQKENI. Trimming stripped 3 bases from V and 6 bases from J, with 14 bases between. The CDR3 extends over 15 amino acids. In the study's own analysis: Reference gene primer amplification gave estimated nucleated cell counts. Measured with immunoSEQ multiplex PCR; TCRdb has only the in-frame clones, and not every one. Clonal size and the V and J genes are those of that table, whereas D and trimming came from the DNA. The sample lists 350,000 to 450,000 clones, approximately 91% seen once, with 1.4% to 1.5% in the top ten.

This chain uses TRBV18 with TRBJ2-2; perhaps TRBD1 as D (5 bases). The sequencing input was PBMCs or T cells enriched from blood (not recorded which). The receptor was derived from a woman aged 18 to 35 who had been exposed to COVID-19. The DNA of the CDR3 is TGTGCCAGCTCACCTCGGGCAACCAGGGCCGGGGAGCTGTTTTTT. Its protein product is CASSPRATRAGELFF.